Following are 32 T cell receptor beta chains from one sample sequenced in a study of PD-1 blockade in classical Hodgkin lymphoma. Documented time point: newly diagnosed, previously untreated cHL patient sample. Sequencing was performed with immunoSEQ multiplex PCR; in TCRdb, only in-frame clones are kept and a portion is missing. This table has tens of thousands of clones, under 95% appearing once. The sample was peripheral blood mononuclear cells (PBMCs). The receptors come from a human donor with classical Hodgkin lymphoma.

The rearrangement joins TRBV20-1 to TRBJ2-5; TRBD2 might be the D (5 bases). CDR1 and CDR2 from the germline V gene are DFQATT and SNEGSKA (reference sequence). The CDR3 length is 11 residues. V was pared by 3 bases and J by 5 bases, with 7 bases between. Here the CDR3 DNA reads TGCAGTGCTAGGGCTAGCGAGACCCAGTACTTC. This translates into CSARASETQYF.

This chain connects TRBV2 to TRBJ2-7; the D call may be TRBD1 or TRBD2 (5 bases each). Trimming took off 4 bases at V and 4 bases at J, with 11 bases between the two ends. This CDR3 region has 13 residues. Germline CDR1 and CDR2: SNHLY and FYNNEI. The CDR3 sequence: CASSAFEGYEQYF. In DNA form, the CDR3 reads TGTGCCAGCAGTGCTTTTGAGGGGTACGAGCAGTACTTC.

This chain links TRBV4-1 with TRBJ2-1; D is uncertain. The germline V gene encodes CDR1 MGHRA and CDR2 YSYEKL. The CDR3 has 15 residues. The germline V and J ends were trimmed by 5 bases and 0 bases, with 11 bases remaining between them. The DNA for the CDR3 is TGCGCCAGCAGCACGACTCTTACCTCCTACAATGAGCAGTTCTTC. This encodes CASSTTLTSYNEQFF.

The chain links TRBV6-6 to TRBJ1-5; D is uncertain. V was shortened by 0 bases and J by 9 bases, with 9 bases between the two germline ends. This CDR3 region has 13 residues. Germline CDR1 is MNHNY and CDR2 is SVGAGI (reference sequence). The CDR3 DNA reads as TGTGCCAGCAGTTACTCGATAACCTCGCCCCAGCATTTT. This sequence encodes CASSYSITSPQHF.

The chain recombines TRBV28 with TRBJ1-2; D is uncertain. The germline V gene has CDR1 MDHEN and CDR2 SYDVKM. Between the trimmed V and J ends, which lost 6 bases and 4 bases, there was a span of 18 bases. This CDR3 contains 15 residues. CDR3 amino acids: CASRPILGLSYGYTF. The CDR3 nucleotides are TGTGCCAGCAGACCAATTTTAGGACTGAGCTATGGCTACACCTTC.

Only one count was recorded for this clone. The chain links TRBV9 to TRBJ1-5, with D possibly TRBD1 on 6 matching bases. Trimming took off 0 bases at V and 5 bases at J, with 9 bases between the two ends. Germline CDR1 reads SGDLS; CDR2 reads YYNGEE. This CDR3 spans 14 amino acids. The CDR3 region is CASSVDPGDQPQHF. DNA for the CDR3: TGTGCCAGCAGCGTAGATCCAGGGGATCAGCCCCAGCATTTT. The whole variable domain, filled in from reference TRBV9 and TRBJ1-5, reads DSGVTQTPKHLITATGQRVTLRCSPRSGDLSVYWYQQSLDQGLQFLIQYYNGEERAKGNILERFSAQQFPDLHSELNLSSLELGDSALYFCASSVDPGDQPQHFGDGTRLSIL.

The rearrangement joins TRBV18 to TRBJ1-3; TRBD1 matches at 8 bases. Trimming removed 3 bases from V and 3 bases from J; junction bases left unmatched: 7. The CDR3 sequence is 16 residues long. Germline assignment: CDR1 KGHSH and CDR2 LQKENI. CDR3 amino acids: CASSPGQAVGGNTIYF. Written as DNA, the CDR3 is TGTGCCAGCTCACCGGGACAGGCGGTTGGTGGAAACACCATATATTTT.

The V gene is TRBV7-9, the J gene TRBJ2-2; unclear D gene. Trimming stripped 0 bases from V and 7 bases from J, with 6 bases between. CDR1 SEHNR and CDR2 FQNEAQ come from the germline V gene (reference sequence). This CDR3 has 13 residues. The CDR3 loop reads CASSLALNGELFF. The DNA for the CDR3 is TGTGCCAGCAGCTTAGCTCTGAACGGGGAGCTGTTTTTT.

The V gene is TRBV4-1, the J gene TRBJ2-3; 9 positions match TRBD2. The trim removed 5 bases at V and 3 bases at J, leaving 12 bases unmatched. There are 17 residues in the CDR3. CDR1 and CDR2 (germline): MGHRA, YSYEKL. CDR3 loop: CASSERSSGSWTDTQYF. As DNA, the CDR3 is TGCGCCAGCAGCGAACGGAGTAGCGGGAGTTGGACAGATACGCAGTATTTT.

The chain couples TRBV27 to TRBJ2-2, with 9 bases lining up with TRBD1. V shed 7 bases and J 2 bases; nucleotides not matched to a gene: 11. The CDR3 contains 17 residues. Germline CDR1 MNHEY, CDR2 SMNVEV (reference sequence). The CDR3 region has the DNA TGTGCCAGCATCTTAGCCGGGACAGGGTTTAACACCGGGGAGCTGTTTTTT. It codes for CASILAGTGFNTGELFF.

This chain uses TRBV6-6 with TRBJ2-1; 9 positions agree with TRBD2. V dropped 0 bases and J dropped 6; count of bases not matched to a gene: 0. Germline V gene sequence: CDR1 MNHNY, CDR2 SVGAGI (reference sequence). There are 14 residues in the CDR3. The CDR3 region has the DNA TGTGCCAGCAGTTACTCTAGCGGGAGCAATGAGCAGTTCTTC. Translated: CASSYSSGSNEQFF.

This chain joins TRBV28 and TRBJ2-1; a weak D match, TRBD1 (6 bases). CDR1 and CDR2 (germline): MDHEN, SYDVKM. The length of the CDR3 is 13 residues. Trimming stripped 1 base from V and 13 bases from J, with 14 bases between. This chain's CDR3 is CASSLSDRGNQFF. The CDR3, as DNA: TGTGCCAGCAGTTTATCAGATAGGGGGAACCAGTTCTTC.

The chain joins TRBV7-6 to TRBJ1-6; weak D call: TRBD1 (5 bases). V shed 1 base and J shed 4 bases, with 11 bases lying between them. Germline assignment: CDR1 SGHVS and CDR2 FNYEAQ. The CDR3 has 16 amino acids. CDR3 loop: CASSLEARGYNSPLHF. CDR3 nucleotides: TGTGCCAGCAGCTTAGAGGCGAGGGGTTATAATTCACCCCTCCACTTT.

This sequence joins TRBV5-1 and TRBJ2-5, with D possibly matching TRBD2 (5 bases). CDR3 size: 12 residues. Germline assignment: CDR1 SGHRS and CDR2 YFSETQ. Trimming removed 4 bases at V and 2 bases at J, with 6 bases between. CDR3 nucleotides: TGCGCCAGCAGCCCGGGGCAAGAGACCCAGTACTTC. This translates into CASSPGQETQYF.

V is TRBV5-1 and J is TRBJ2-7, with D possibly matching TRBD1 (5 bases). CDR1 is SGHRS and CDR2 is YFSETQ in the germline V gene. The CDR3 has 14 residues. V lost 0 bases to trimming and J lost 2 bases, with 9 bases between them. The CDR3 loop reads CASSLGGSTYEQYF. The CDR3 region has the DNA TGCGCCAGCAGCTTGGGGGGCAGCACCTACGAGCAGTACTTC.

The J gene is TRBJ2-7, the V gene TRBV28; 12 bases line up with TRBD2. V shed 3 bases, J shed 5 bases, and the junction held 11 bases outside the gene matches. The CDR3 runs to 17 residues. CDR1 and CDR2 from the germline V gene are MDHEN and SYDVKM. As DNA, the CDR3 is TGTGCCAGCAGTTTTAAACTAGCGGGAGGCGGTGTTCACGAGCAGTACTTC. Protein sequence: CASSFKLAGGGVHEQYF.

This chain joins TRBV7-2 and TRBJ2-3; D is possibly TRBD2 (6 bases). The germline V gene encodes CDR1 SGHTA and CDR2 FQGNSA. V was trimmed by 5 bases and J by 2 bases, leaving 17 bases between them. The CDR3 extends over 16 amino acids. Written as DNA, the CDR3 is TGTGCCAGCAGCGCCCAGGCGGGGAGAGCCACAGATACGCAGTATTTT. It yields the protein CASSAQAGRATDTQYF. Based on the CDR3 plus reference TRBV7-2 and TRBJ2-3, the full variable domain is GAGVSQSPSNKVTEKGKDVELRCDPISGHTALYWYRQSLGQGLEFLIYFQGNSAPDKSGLPSDRFSAERTGGSVSTLTIQRTQQEDSAVYLCASSAQAGRATDTQYFGPGTRLTVL.

This rearrangement joins TRBV27 to TRBJ2-1, with TRBD1 identical over 11 bases. Trimming cost V 3 bases and J 6 bases; bases outside gene matches: 1. Germline CDR1 and CDR2: MNHEY and SMNVEV (reference sequence). This CDR3 contains 14 residues. CDR3 coding DNA: TGTGCCAGCAGTTTGGACAGGGGGCTCAATGAGCAGTTCTTC. It codes for CASSLDRGLNEQFF.

This clone has more than one count but fewer than ten. The chain is built from TRBV27 and TRBJ2-7; tentative D call: TRBD1 (6 bases). CDR1 is MNHEY and CDR2 is SMNVEV in the germline V gene (reference sequence). The CDR3 length is 13 residues. V lost 2 bases to trimming and J lost 4 bases, with 9 bases between them. The CDR3 DNA reads as TGTGCCAGCAGTTTAGGGGGCAGGTACGAGCAGTACTTC. Translating it yields CASSLGGRYEQYF.

The CDR3 here is CASSARRQAEQFF. CDR3 sequence (DNA): TGTGCCAGCAGTGCCCGCCGGCAGGCAGAGCAGTTCTTC. The rearrangement links TRBV6-4 to TRBJ2-1; D remains unclear. With 4 bases removed from V and 10 bases from J, the gap between germline ends came to 14 bases. This CDR3 spans 13 amino acids. The germline gives CDR1 MRHNA, CDR2 SNTAGT.

The chain carries TRBV11-3 and TRBJ2-2, with 8 bases matching TRBD1. Germline loops: CDR1 SGHNT, CDR2 YENEEA. The CDR3 contains 16 residues. J was trimmed by 6 bases and V by 5 bases; bases with no gene match: 11. The CDR3 region is CASSSGQGMGPGELFF. CDR3 sequence (DNA): TGTGCCAGCAGCAGTGGACAGGGAATGGGTCCCGGGGAGCTGTTTTTT.

The V gene is TRBV18, the J gene TRBJ1-1; unclear D gene. The CDR3 is 15 residues long. Germline V CDR1 and CDR2: KGHSH, LQKENI. The V end lost 4 bases, the J end lost 0 bases, and 12 bases lay between the germline ends. In DNA form, the CDR3 reads TGTGCCAGCTCACGCGAGGGTACAATGAACACTGAAGCTTTCTTT. It yields the protein CASSREGTMNTEAFF.

The chain joins TRBV10-1 to TRBJ2-2, with 7 bases aligning to TRBD2. This CDR3 is 14 amino acids long. CDR1 and CDR2 (germline): WNHNN, SYGVQD (reference sequence). Germline trimming cut 4 bases from V and 6 bases from J; bases unmatched to any gene: 5. The CDR3 loop reads CASSAVRGAGELFF. As DNA, the CDR3 is TGCGCCAGCAGTGCAGTACGGGGGGCCGGGGAGCTGTTTTTT.

CDR3 region: CASSPFRDNPSSGNTIYF. The CDR3 DNA reads TGTGCCAGCAGCCCCTTCCGGGACAACCCGAGCTCTGGAAACACCATATATTTT. This chain joins TRBV4-2 and TRBJ1-3; possibly TRBD1 for D (6 bases). CDR1 and CDR2 (germline): LGHNA, YNFKEQ. The CDR3 has 18 amino acids. The V and J ends lost 4 bases and 0 bases respectively, with 19 bases between them.

This clone has only a few counts. This chain connects TRBV19 to TRBJ1-5; D is undetermined. With 2 bases removed from V and 5 bases from J, the gap between germline ends came to 16 bases. This CDR3 has 16 residues. Germline CDR1 and CDR2: LNHDA and SQIVND (reference sequence). The CDR3 is CASSIWLGRRDQPQHF. In DNA, the CDR3 is TGTGCCAGTAGTATATGGTTGGGCAGGCGAGATCAGCCCCAGCATTTT. Full variable domain (remainder filled in from reference TRBV19 and TRBJ1-5): DGGITQSPKYLFRKEGQNVTLSCEQNLNHDAMYWYRQDPGQGLRLIYYSQIVNDFQKGDIAEGYSVSREKKESFPLTVTSAQKNPTAFYLCASSIWLGRRDQPQHFGDGTRLSIL.

This sequence joins TRBV6-4 and TRBJ1-4, with TRBD1 matching 7 bases. Germline loops: CDR1 MRHNA, CDR2 SNTAGT. J gave up 3 bases and V 6 bases, and 13 bases lay outside the gene matches. The CDR3 runs 17 residues. As DNA, the CDR3 is TGTGCCAGCAGGGGACAGCTGGATTGGGCTCCTAATGAAAAACTGTTTTTT. Encoded protein: CASRGQLDWAPNEKLFF.

V gene TRBV7-9 combines with J gene TRBJ2-6; a possible D gene is TRBD1 (6 bases). The CDR3 covers 12 residues. Trimming pared 6 bases from V and 12 bases from J, leaving 12 bases between. The germline gives CDR1 SEHNR, CDR2 FQNEAQ (reference sequence). CDR3 residues: CASSSRDIVLTF. The CDR3 bases are TGTGCCAGCAGTTCCCGGGACATCGTCCTGACTTTC. Full variable domain (outside the CDR3, taken from reference TRBV7-9 and TRBJ2-6): DTGVSQNPRHKITKRGQNVTFRCDPISEHNRLYWYRQTLGQGPEFLTYFQNEAQLEKSRLLSDRFSAERPKGSFSTLEIQRTEQGDSAMYLCASSSRDIVLTFGAGSRLTVL.

This chain connects TRBV2 to TRBJ1-6, with a tentative D call TRBD1 (6 bases). The CDR3 runs 14 residues. CDR1 SNHLY and CDR2 FYNNEI come from the germline V gene. Deletions cut 6 bases from V and 7 bases from J, with 13 bases between. In nucleotides, the CDR3 is TGTGCCAGCAGAGCCGCAGGGGCCAATTCACCCCTCCACTTT. This translates into CASRAAGANSPLHF.

The rearrangement joins TRBV2 to TRBJ1-1, with a possible D match to TRBD1 (5 bases). Trimming took 2 bases from V and 5 from J, leaving 9 bases between them. CDR3 length: 13 amino acids. Germline CDR1 is SNHLY and CDR2 is FYNNEI. The CDR3 sequence: CASSEQRGTEAFF. For the CDR3, the DNA is TGTGCCAGCAGTGAACAAAGGGGTACTGAAGCTTTCTTT.

The rearrangement links TRBV19 to TRBJ2-7, with D perhaps TRBD1 or TRBD2 (5 bases each). CDR1 and CDR2 from the germline V gene are LNHDA and SQIVND (reference sequence). The CDR3 extends over 14 amino acids. With 4 bases removed from V and 0 bases from J, the gap between germline ends came to 10 bases. In nucleotides, the CDR3 is TGTGCCAGTAGTAGGGGGATTTCCTCCTACGAGCAGTACTTC. Its translation is CASSRGISSYEQYF.

This clone occurred once. The rearrangement uses TRBV14 and TRBJ2-2; D is uncertain. The V end was cut by 3 bases, the J end by 0 bases, with 5 bases between. Germline loops: CDR1 SGHDN, CDR2 FVKESK. The CDR3 extends over 14 amino acids. CDR3 nucleotides: TGTGCCAGCAGCCACCCAACGAACACCGGGGAGCTGTTTTTT. Translation gives CASSHPTNTGELFF.

This chain uses TRBV19 with TRBJ1-2; no reliable D call. The CDR3 length is 14 residues. V lost 3 bases to trimming and J lost 6 bases, with 14 bases between them. Germline values: CDR1 LNHDA, CDR2 SQIVND (reference sequence). The CDR3 DNA follows: TGTGCCAGTAGTATTTTACTCTTTTCCAATGGCTACACCTTC. It encodes CASSILLFSNGYTF.